This TCR beta chain is drawn from a study of Tregs in tolerant kidney transplant recipients. J lost 2 bases, V lost 4 bases, and 3 bases had no gene match. Germline CDR1 SGHTA, CDR2 FQGTGA. The CDR3 extends over 16 amino acids. On this clone: Other DNA variants within this sample encode the same CDR3.

Profiled with immunoSEQ multiplex PCR; TCRdb holds only in-frame clones, not every one. The repertoire holds some 66,000 clones, with more than 90% as singletons. J is TRBJ2-5 and V is TRBV7-3, with TRBD2 identical over 14 bases. The sequencing used CD8+ T cells from blood, collected before the transplant. The receptor was derived from a human donor who received a combined kidney and bone marrow transplant. CDR3 coding DNA: TGTGCCAGCAGCTCCGGACTAGCGGGAGGTCAAGAGACCCAGTACTTC. Residues: CASSSGLAGGQETQYF. The variable domain in full, completed from reference TRBV7-3 and TRBJ2-5, reads GAGVSQTPSNKVTEKGKYVELRCDPISGHTALYWYRQSLGQGPEFLIYFQGTGAADDSGLPNDRFFAVRPEGSVSTLKIQRTERGDSAVYLCASSSGLAGGQETQYFGPGTRLLVL.